This passage covers 13 T cell receptor beta chains from one sample sequenced in a study of cytomegalovirus exposure and HLA in healthy donors (dated by TCRdb to 2017 to 2019). Libraries were made using the immunoSEQ multiplex PCR assay. The multiplex PCR relied on a mix of 60 forward primers for TCR Vbeta segments and 13 reverse primers for TCR Jbeta segments. This is the immuneACCESS table as TCRdb keeps it, with only in-frame sequences that have V and J called. A part of the clones is gone; compared with another copy, unresolved V genes explain less than half, and the rest is unexplained. Across this sample there are 150,000 to 200,000 clones, with about 79% seen only once. The ten largest clones represent 2.3% of the sample. The sample consisted of PBMCs. The receptor set was obtained from a woman aged 50 to 60 in good health and CMV-seronegative.

The V gene is TRBV11-2, the J gene TRBJ1-2; 9 positions agree with TRBD1. The CDR3 sequence is 15 residues long. The germline V gene encodes CDR1 SGHAT and CDR2 FQNNGV. V lost 5 bases and J lost 7; bases outside the gene matches: 11. The CDR3 DNA follows: TGTGCCAGCAGCCCCGTATGGACAGGGGAGTCTGGCTACACCTTC. This translates into CASSPVWTGESGYTF.

This clone was seen only a few times. The chain uses TRBV7-2 and TRBJ2-1; weak D call: TRBD2 (5 bases). Germline V gene lookup returns CDR1 SGHTA and CDR2 FQGNSA. Trimming shortened V by 5 bases and J by 0 bases, and 11 bases separated the two germline ends. The CDR3 is 15 residues long. The DNA of the CDR3 is TGTGCCAGCAGCGCCAGCGGCTTCTCCTACAATGAGCAGTTCTTC. Translation: CASSASGFSYNEQFF.

CDR3 DNA: TGTGCCAGCAGCGGGGGCAAGAAGTATGGCTACACCTTC. Amino acid sequence: CASSGGKKYGYTF. V and J are TRBV9 and TRBJ1-2; D perhaps matches TRBD1 (5 bases). CDR1 is SGDLS and CDR2 is YYNGEE in the germline V gene. The CDR3 covers 13 residues. Trimming left V 3 bases short and J 5 bases short, with 11 bases between.

This clone came up a few times. The gene calls are TRBV4-1 and TRBJ1-1, with D maybe TRBD1 (5 bases). The CDR3 loop spans 14 amino acids. Germline CDR1 MGHRA, CDR2 YSYEKL. Trimming cost V 8 bases and J 4 bases, with 17 bases left between them. This chain's CDR3 is CASSPIGRGTEAFF. The CDR3, as DNA: TGCGCCAGCTCTCCAATTGGGAGGGGCACTGAAGCTTTCTTT.

V gene TRBV15 combines with J gene TRBJ1-1, with 8 positions matching TRBD1. The J segment lost 1 base and the V segment lost 1 base, leaving 5 bases of the junction unmatched. This CDR3 contains 16 residues. Per the germline V gene, CDR1 is LNHNV and CDR2 is YYDKDF (reference sequence). CDR3 in amino acids: CATSRGTGSGNTEAFF. The CDR3 coding sequence is TGTGCCACCAGCAGAGGGACAGGGTCTGGGAACACTGAAGCTTTCTTT.

This sequence joins TRBV28 and TRBJ1-1; 11 bases agree with TRBD1. V dropped 4 bases and J dropped 2; count of bases not matched to a gene: 6. The CDR3 runs to 16 residues. Germline V lookup: CDR1 MDHEN, CDR2 SYDVKM. DNA for the CDR3: TGTGCCAGCAGTTACCGGGACAGGGGGGTTAACACTGAAGCTTTCTTT. Translated: CASSYRDRGVNTEAFF.

This sequence joins TRBV29-1 and TRBJ2-1; 7 bases map to TRBD2. Trimming at V came to 6 bases and at J to 7 bases, leaving 15 bases not matched to a gene. Germline assignment: CDR1 SQVTM and CDR2 ANQGSEA. This CDR3 region has 15 residues. The DNA of the CDR3 is TGCAGCGTCGGATGGGGCGGGAGCCTGGGGAATGAGCAGTTCTTC. Protein sequence: CSVGWGGSLGNEQFF.

This clone appeared a few times. The chain employs TRBV7-8 and TRBJ2-6, with TRBD1 matching 9 bases. The CDR3 sequence is 17 residues long. Germline lookup yields CDR1 SGHVS and CDR2 FQNEAQ. The ends lost 6 bases at V and 0 bases at J; junction bases unmatched: 6. The CDR3 DNA reads TGTGCCAGCAGAAGGACAGGGGATCACTCTGGGGCCAACGTCCTGACTTTC. Its translation: CASRRTGDHSGANVLTF.

The V and J genes are TRBV2 and TRBJ1-4; D gene unclear. Germline V gives CDR1 SNHLY, CDR2 FYNNEI. This CDR3 contains 15 residues. Between the trimmed V and J ends, which lost 8 bases and 0 bases, there was a span of 13 bases. DNA for the CDR3: TGTGCCAGCTACCGAGAGGGAACAACTAATGAAAAACTGTTTTTT. It codes for CASYREGTTNEKLFF.

The chain has TRBV15 and TRBJ2-1; 11 bases line up with TRBD2. This CDR3 spans 20 amino acids. Germline V gene lookup returns CDR1 LNHNV and CDR2 YYDKDF (reference sequence). The trim removed 0 bases at V and 0 bases at J, leaving 10 bases unmatched. CDR3 sequence (DNA): TGTGCCACCAGCAGAGAATTACTAGCGGGAGAGAGGGGCTCCTACAATGAGCAGTTCTTC. Translated, it gives CATSRELLAGERGSYNEQFF.

The chain joins TRBV7-2 to TRBJ1-6, with 10 bases matching TRBD1. V trimming: 1 base; J trimming: 11 bases; junction bases outside the gene matches: 5. The V gene's germline CDR1 is SGHTA and CDR2 FQGNSA. CDR3 length: 15 amino acids. The CDR3 region has the DNA TGTGCCAGCAGCTTAGAGTTGGGGACAGGGGCACCCCTCCACTTT. Its translation: CASSLELGTGAPLHF.

The rearrangement joins TRBV11-2 to TRBJ2-2, with TRBD1 matching 8 bases. Germline V gives CDR1 SGHAT, CDR2 FQNNGV. Trimming cost V 5 bases and J 0 bases; bases outside gene matches: 2. The CDR3 has 15 amino acids. The chain's CDR3 is CASSADRANTGELFF. The CDR3 DNA is TGTGCCAGCAGCGCGGACAGGGCGAACACCGGGGAGCTGTTTTTT.

The rearrangement links TRBV25-1 to TRBJ1-6, with D maybe TRBD1 (6 bases). The CDR3 totals 15 residues. CDR1 and CDR2 (germline): MGHDK, SYGVNS. Deletions cut 4 bases from V and 4 bases from J, with 11 bases between. The CDR3 reads CASSASTGYNSPLHF. CDR3 nucleotide sequence: TGTGCCAGCAGTGCCTCGACAGGTTATAATTCACCCCTCCACTTT.